The entry that follows covers one T cell receptor beta chain sequence. This clone was observed a single time. The target of this receptor is not known. No base quality values were provided; no much bigger clone lies one nucleotide off. Via the germline V gene, CDR1 is SQVTM and CDR2 ANQGSEA. From its cysteine to its phenylalanine, the CDR3 spans 13 amino acids. CDR3 DNA is the only sequence kept; it has 39 bases, read in frame from the first base. The trim is 4 bases for V and 1 base for J, with a gap of 8 bases between the germline ends. This record belongs to a study of T cell changes during pregnancy in multiple sclerosis (dated by TCRdb to the late 2010s). Regarding the research as a whole: In women with multiple sclerosis, the researchers looked at how the T cell repertoire shifted as pregnancy progressed.

Libraries came from the immunoSEQ multiplex PCR assay. TCRdb's version of the immuneACCESS table is confined to in-frame rearrangements and falls short of the full clone set. An unresolved V gene accounts for under half of the shortfall where checked; the remainder is of unknown origin. The sample data list 83,000 or so clones, and over 85% of these were observed just once. Clones ranked in the top ten supply more than 1.5% of the sample. This specimen was peripheral blood, taken after pregnancy. The V and J genes are TRBV29-1 and TRBJ1-5, with TRBD1 as a weak D call on 5 bases. The sequence came from a female donor in good health, enrolled as a control in a pregnancy study. The DNA sequence follows: TGCAGCGTTGCTCCAGGGAGCAATCAGCCCCAGCATTTT. It translates as CSVAPGSNQPQHF.